The 27 T cell receptor beta chains below were found in one sample sequenced in a study of CD8 T cells in Susac syndrome (dated by TCRdb to 2018 to 2020). The library was built by means of the immunoSEQ multiplex PCR assay. RNA was extracted using the RNeasy kit, and about 0.45 to 1 microgram was reverse transcribed with random hexamers. TCRdb redid the processing of the public reads, applying fastp at Q25 and MiXCR, and retained in-frame beta chains. Rows matching on CDR3 protein sequence are summarized as one entry with the most common DNA and genes. Counted in this sample were some 190,000 distinct CDR3 sequences; 93% of them appeared once. The leading ten clones occupy roughly 0.096% of the sample. Sample: CD4+ T cells from PBMCs. The receptors shown here come from a human donor in good health.

The V and J genes are TRBV5-1 and TRBJ2-3; no reliable D call. The V gene lost 6 bases and the J gene lost 1 base, with 9 bases spanning the gap. The CDR3 covers 13 residues. CDR1 is SGHRS and CDR2 is YFSETQ in the germline V gene. In nucleotides, the CDR3 is TGCGCCAGCACCCGGGTGGGCACAGATACGCAGTATTTT. This sequence encodes CASTRVGTDTQYF.

The chain employs TRBV20-1 and TRBJ1-1, with D uncertain. This CDR3 spans 14 amino acids. Germline-derived CDR1 and CDR2 are DFQATT and SNEGSKA (reference sequence). The V and J ends lost 6 bases and 1 base respectively, with 15 bases between them. The CDR3 region has the DNA TGCAGTGCGAGGGTGCCTATGCCGAACACTGAAGCTTTCTTT. Its translation: CSARVPMPNTEAFF.

V usage is TRBV6-5 and J usage is TRBJ2-2, with 9 bases aligning to TRBD1. CDR3 length: 17 residues. J lost 7 bases, V lost 0 bases, and 9 bases had no gene match. Per germline, CDR1 MNHEY and CDR2 SVGAGI. CDR3 DNA: TGTGCCAGCAGTTACTCAGGGGACAGGGCCCCCCGCGGGGAGCTGTTTTTT. This encodes CASSYSGDRAPRGELFF.

The V and J genes are TRBV30 and TRBJ2-3, with D maybe TRBD1 (7 bases). Germline V gene sequence: CDR1 GTSNPN, CDR2 SVGIG (reference sequence). The CDR3 extends over 13 amino acids. Trimming stripped 1 base from V and 7 bases from J, with 12 bases between. CDR3: CAWSEQGGNTQYF. The DNA for the CDR3 is TGTGCCTGGAGTGAGCAGGGGGGAAATACGCAGTATTTT.

The chain uses TRBV7-2 and TRBJ1-2; no clear D. Germline V lookup: CDR1 SGHTA, CDR2 FQGNSA. V lost 0 bases, J lost 4 bases, and 9 bases lay in between. The CDR3 has 14 residues. The CDR3 loop is CASSLALTVYGYTF. The CDR3 DNA reads TGTGCCAGCAGCTTAGCGCTCACAGTCTATGGCTACACCTTC. Based on the CDR3 plus reference TRBV7-2 and TRBJ1-2, the full variable domain is GAGVSQSPSNKVTEKGKDVELRCDPISGHTALYWYRQSLGQGLEFLIYFQGNSAPDKSGLPSDRFSAERTGGSVSTLTIQRTQQEDSAVYLCASSLALTVYGYTFGSGTRLTVV.

The rearrangement uses TRBV29-1 and TRBJ2-1, with 13 bases identical to TRBD2. V gave up 7 bases and J gave up 0 bases; unmatched junction bases: 3. CDR1 is SQVTM, CDR2 ANQGSEA, per germline. CDR3 length: 15 amino acids. The CDR3 loop is CSARTSGGSYNEQFF. For the CDR3, the DNA is TGCAGCGCCCGGACTAGCGGGGGCTCCTACAATGAGCAGTTCTTC.

The gene calls are TRBV20-1 and TRBJ2-1; D uncertain. Trimming removed 3 bases from V and 0 bases from J, with 3 bases in between. Germline CDR1 reads DFQATT; CDR2 reads SNEGSKA (reference sequence). CDR3 size: 12 residues. In nucleotides, the CDR3 is TGCAGTGCTAGTAGCTCCTACAATGAGCAGTTCTTC. This translates into CSASSSYNEQFF.

This chain connects TRBV5-1 to TRBJ2-7; D is undetermined. From germline, CDR1 is SGHRS and CDR2 YFSETQ. V shed 4 bases and J shed 1 base, with 6 bases lying between them. CDR3 length: 12 amino acids. For the CDR3, the DNA is TGCGCCAGCAGCACCCTTTCCTACGAGCAGTACTTC. Translating it yields CASSTLSYEQYF.

This clonotype was picked up one time. An end of the junction does not agree with germline; a read error may underlie this. The chain joins TRBV19 to TRBJ1-5; D call uncertain. Germline V gives CDR1 LNHDA, CDR2 SQIVND (reference sequence). CDR3 size: 12 residues. CDR3 bases: TGTGCCAGTAAACAGCCCAATCAGCCCCAGCGTTTT. Translation: CASKQPNQPQRF.

The chain combines TRBV12-3 or TRBV12-4 with TRBJ2-2; D gene uncertain. The CDR3 has 14 residues. Trimming stripped 7 bases from V and 7 bases from J, with 16 bases between. The CDR3 DNA is TGTGCCAGCATTAGGACGGGCCCCGGCGGGGAGCTGTTTTTT. Translated: CASIRTGPGGELFF.

This chain joins TRBV4-2 and TRBJ2-7; no clear D gene. Trimming stripped 0 bases from V and 3 bases from J, with 6 bases between. The CDR3 is 13 amino acids. Germline CDR1 and CDR2: LGHNA and YNFKEQ. CDR3 nucleotides: TGTGCCAGCAGCCAAGAAATCGACTACGAGCAGTACTTC. It specifies CASSQEIDYEQYF.

This clonotype was counted a single time. V is TRBV24-1 and J is TRBJ2-7; D is unclear. The CDR3 runs to 17 residues. Germline CDR1 and CDR2: KGHDR and SFDVKD. V lost 0 bases, J lost 2 bases, and 16 bases lay in between. The CDR3 nucleotides read TGTGCCACCAGTGATTTGAATGTGGGGTCCTCTCCCTACGAGCAGTACTTC. The encoded protein is CATSDLNVGSSPYEQYF.

The CDR3 DNA sequence: TGCGCCAGCAGTGAAGGCCTTTATGGCTACACCTTC. Its translation is CASSEGLYGYTF. V gene TRBV10-2 combines with J gene TRBJ1-2; unclear D gene. This CDR3 is built from 12 residues. CDR1 is WSHSY and CDR2 is SAAADI in the germline V gene. V was clipped by 3 bases and J by 5 bases, with 7 bases between them.

The rearrangement links TRBV5-4 to TRBJ2-3; D gene uncertain. V dropped 1 base and J dropped 1 base, with 10 bases sitting between them. The germline V gene has CDR1 SGHNT and CDR2 YYREEE (reference sequence). The CDR3 contains 15 residues. This CDR3 reads CASSLRELRTDTQYF. The CDR3 region has the DNA TGTGCCAGCAGCTTGCGTGAGCTTCGCACAGATACGCAGTATTTT. The whole variable domain, filled in from reference TRBV5-4 and TRBJ2-3, reads ETGVTQSPTHLIKTRGQQVTLRCSSQSGHNTVSWYQQALGQGPQFIFQYYREEENGRGNFPPRFSGLQFPNYSSELNVNALELDDSALYLCASSLRELRTDTQYFGPGTRLTVL.

This clonotype appeared a single time. J is TRBJ1-2 and V is TRBV5-1; D is possibly TRBD1 (5 bases). With 0 bases removed from V and 7 bases from J, the gap between germline ends came to 19 bases. The CDR3 spans 16 residues. CDR1 and CDR2 (germline): SGHRS, YFSETQ. The CDR3 nucleotides read TGCGCCAGCAGCTTGGCTGACAGCTCCCGGATTATTGGCTACACCTTC. Protein product: CASSLADSSRIIGYTF.

V gene TRBV23-1 combines with J gene TRBJ1-5; 7 bases align to TRBD1. TRBV23-1 is filed as an ORF, its function uncertain. J gave up 0 bases and V 6 bases, and 8 bases lay outside the gene matches. This CDR3 is built from 16 residues. In DNA, the CDR3 is TGCGCCAGCAGCCAAGGGGACAGAGATAGCAATCAGCCCCAGCATTTT. Encoded protein: CASSQGDRDSNQPQHF.

The chain recombines TRBV28 with TRBJ1-5; D may be TRBD1 (5 bases). CDR3 length: 13 residues. Per the germline V gene, CDR1 is MDHEN and CDR2 is SYDVKM. V shed 6 bases and J shed 6 bases, with 12 bases lying between them. Here the CDR3 DNA reads TGTGCCAGCAGGGGGACCCAACTTCAGCCCCAGCATTTT. Translation: CASRGTQLQPQHF. Full variable domain (rest looked up from reference TRBV28 and TRBJ1-5): DVKVTQSSRYLVKRTGEKVFLECVQDMDHENMFWYRQDPGLGLRLIYFSYDVKMKEKGDIPEGYSVSREKKERFSLILESASTNQTSMYLCASRGTQLQPQHFGDGTRLSIL.

CDR3 residues: CASSYRGDNSPLHF. For the CDR3, the DNA is TGTGCCAGCAGTTATAGGGGGGATAATTCACCCCTCCACTTT. The V gene is TRBV6-5, the J gene TRBJ1-6; tentatively, D is TRBD1 (6 bases). Trimming pared 3 bases from V and 5 bases from J, leaving 8 bases between. The CDR3 runs to 14 residues. CDR1 is MNHEY, CDR2 SVGAGI, per germline.

The gene calls are TRBV30 and TRBJ1-5, with 7 nucleotides matching TRBD1. Germline CDR1 is GTSNPN and CDR2 is SVGIG (reference sequence). V lost 4 bases, J lost 3 bases, and 9 bases stayed unmatched. The CDR3 covers 15 residues. CDR3 nucleotides: TGTGCCTGGAAGGAGATGGGACAGATCAATCAGCCCCAGCATTTT. Its translation: CAWKEMGQINQPQHF.

V usage is TRBV6-6 and J usage is TRBJ2-5; D is possibly TRBD2 (5 bases). Trimming stripped 7 bases from V and 5 bases from J, with 17 bases between. CDR1 MNHNY and CDR2 SVGAGI come from the germline V gene (reference sequence). The CDR3 is 14 residues long. DNA of the CDR3: TGTGCCAGCACCCTACGAGGGATAGGGGAGACCCAGTACTTC. Translating gives CASTLRGIGETQYF.

The chain uses TRBV5-1 and TRBJ2-7; D not resolved. The germline gives CDR1 SGHRS, CDR2 YFSETQ. The germline V and J ends were trimmed by 0 bases and 3 bases, with 10 bases remaining between them. The CDR3 extends over 14 amino acids. CDR3 nucleotide sequence: TGCGCCAGCAGCTTGGACAGCTTCATCTACGAGCAGTACTTC. It specifies CASSLDSFIYEQYF.

The V gene is TRBV5-1, the J gene TRBJ2-1; 8 nucleotides match TRBD1. This CDR3 region has 16 residues. Per germline, CDR1 SGHRS and CDR2 YFSETQ. V shed 4 bases and J 0 bases; nucleotides not matched to a gene: 6. The CDR3 DNA sequence: TGCGCCAGCAGCCCGTTAGGACAGGGCTCCTACAATGAGCAGTTCTTC. This codes for CASSPLGQGSYNEQFF.

This clonotype was detected a few times. The chain is built from TRBV7-6 and TRBJ1-2; no clear D. V was cut by 4 bases and J by 4 bases, with 10 bases left in between. Germline lookup yields CDR1 SGHVS and CDR2 FNYEAQ. The CDR3 sequence is 13 residues long. The CDR3 DNA follows: TGTGCCAGCAGCTCCGCCGACGGCTATGGCTACACCTTC. Protein sequence: CASSSADGYGYTF.

The chain is built from TRBV19 and TRBJ2-5; D uncertain. Germline V gene sequence: CDR1 LNHDA, CDR2 SQIVND (reference sequence). V gave up 5 bases and J gave up 5 bases, with 15 bases separating them. This CDR3 has 14 amino acids. CDR3 nucleotides: TGTGCCAGTAGTCGGACCGAGAATCGGGAGACCCAGTACTTC. Residues: CASSRTENRETQYF. Variable domain in full (rest from reference TRBV19 and TRBJ2-5): DGGITQSPKYLFRKEGQNVTLSCEQNLNHDAMYWYRQDPGQGLRLIYYSQIVNDFQKGDIAEGYSVSREKKESFPLTVTSAQKNPTAFYLCASSRTENRETQYFGPGTRLLVL.

The chain couples TRBV20-1 to TRBJ2-5; tentative D call: TRBD1 (6 bases). The ends were cut back, 0 bases at V and 5 bases at J, with 16 bases in the middle. Germline loops: CDR1 DFQATT, CDR2 SNEGSKA (reference sequence). This CDR3 has 15 amino acids. CDR3: CSARDRSGAWETQYF. CDR3 sequence (DNA): TGCAGTGCTAGAGATAGATCAGGGGCCTGGGAGACCCAGTACTTC.

The V gene is TRBV24-1, the J gene TRBJ1-3; no firm D call. Germline values: CDR1 KGHDR, CDR2 SFDVKD. V shed 2 bases and J shed 2 bases, with 9 bases lying between them. The CDR3 contains 15 residues. This CDR3 reads CATSDSDKTGNTIYF. In nucleotides, the CDR3 is TGTGCCACCAGTGATTCAGACAAGACTGGAAACACCATATATTTT.

This chain joins TRBV27 and TRBJ2-4; D is perhaps TRBD1 (6 bases). This CDR3 contains 15 residues. Germline V gene sequence: CDR1 MNHEY, CDR2 SMNVEV (reference sequence). V lost 0 bases and J lost 4, with 10 bases in between. This chain's CDR3 is CASSLSPGVKNIQYF. CDR3 nucleotides: TGTGCCAGCAGTTTATCACCAGGGGTAAAAAACATTCAGTACTTC.